These T cell receptor beta chains were read from a single sample in a study of human CD4 T cells and Enterobacteriaceae. The repertoire was sequenced with immunoSEQ multiplex PCR; TCRdb's copy has only in-frame clones and lacks some. This table has roughly 250 clones, roughly 45% appearing once. Sample: bacteria-reactive CD4+ T cells grown in culture. Receptors were obtained from a human donor in good health. The CDR3 runs from the conserved cysteine through the conserved F or W. Each record gives: D gene, J gene, V gene, CDR3 protein. D genes are given only for firm matches.

D: -; J: TRBJ2-1; V: TRBV7-6; CDR3: CASSLTAFSEQFF
D: -; J: TRBJ1-2; V: TRBV11-3; CDR3: CASSRPFYLGKTYGYTF
D: TRBD1; J: TRBJ1-5; V: TRBV18; CDR3: CASSPGQGGNQPQHF
D: -; J: TRBJ2-2; V: TRBV6-5; CDR3: CASRRDSSIGELFF
D: TRBD2; J: TRBJ2-7; V: TRBV5-4; CDR3: CASSYTSEPTYEQYF
D: TRBD2; J: TRBJ2-5; V: TRBV15; CDR3: CATSRGLAGQETQYF
D: -; J: TRBJ1-5; V: TRBV12-2; CDR3: CASRLGGSNQPQHF
D: -; J: TRBJ1-5; V: TRBV28; CDR3: CASSDARRGINQPQHF
D: -; J: TRBJ2-7; V: TRBV30; CDR3: CAWSVNLIYEQYF
D: -; J: TRBJ1-6; V: TRBV27; CDR3: CASRRGNSPLHF
D: TRBD2; J: TRBJ2-1; V: TRBV11-3; CDR3: CASSSSGTSGGASLNEQFF
D: TRBD2; J: TRBJ2-5; V: TRBV4-2; CDR3: CASSQGTSVQETQYF
D: -; J: TRBJ2-3; V: TRBV11-2; CDR3: CASTEPLSGGGADTQYF
D: -; J: TRBJ1-1; V: TRBV18; CDR3: CASSPNRTGNTEAFF
D: TRBD2; J: TRBJ2-5; V: TRBV9; CDR3: CASSVAAGTSGAAQETQYF
D: -; J: TRBJ2-3; V: TRBV30; CDR3: CAWNPGSATDTQYF
D: -; J: TRBJ2-2; V: TRBV15; CDR3: CATSRGTVTGELFF
D: TRBD2; J: TRBJ2-7; V: TRBV27; CDR3: CASSSGNSRYEQYF
D: TRBD1; J: TRBJ1-2; V: TRBV7-2; CDR3: CASSFRDRGPLGYGYTF
D: TRBD1; J: TRBJ2-7; V: TRBV9; CDR3: CASGPGQGSYEQYF
D: -; J: TRBJ2-1; V: TRBV7-6; CDR3: CASSLVRRDEQFF
D: -; J: TRBJ2-7; V: TRBV2; CDR3: CASSERAGLHEQYF
D: -; J: TRBJ2-5; V: TRBV7-2; CDR3: CASSVGSSLQETQYF
D: -; J: TRBJ1-4; V: TRBV18; CDR3: CASSPVQRSNEKLFF
D: -; J: TRBJ1-1; V: TRBV5-1; CDR3: CASSLVQAVNTEAFF
D: -; J: TRBJ1-1; V: TRBV7-2; CDR3: CASSLNAGNTEAFF
D: -; J: TRBJ2-2; V: TRBV10-3; CDR3: CAARDNTGELFF
D: TRBD2; J: TRBJ2-1; V: TRBV11-3; CDR3: CASSLAGTSGGPKANEQFF
D: -; J: TRBJ1-2; V: TRBV6-1; CDR3: CASSTWSGAGGYTF
D: -; J: TRBJ2-6; V: TRBV7-1; CDR3: CASSSLRRGANVLTF
D: -; J: TRBJ1-2; V: TRBV9; CDR3: CASSVDGGLDYGYTF
D: -; J: TRBJ1-2; V: TRBV25-1; CDR3: CASSEGGTGNYGYTF
D: TRBD1; J: TRBJ2-5; V: TRBV5-1; CDR3: CASRTGTALQETQYF
D: -; J: TRBJ2-5; V: TRBV28; CDR3: CASSSSWGVEETQYF
D: -; J: TRBJ2-1; V: TRBV2; CDR3: CASSVRGSLGDEQFF
D: -; J: TRBJ1-4; V: TRBV19; CDR3: CASSSRSLWGATNEKLFF
D: -; J: TRBJ2-3; V: TRBV13; CDR3: CASSLGDRNTQYF
D: TRBD2; J: TRBJ2-5; V: TRBV5-4; CDR3: CASSSVAGKETQYF
D: TRBD2; J: TRBJ2-5; V: TRBV2; CDR3: CASSESSGKETQYF
D: -; J: TRBJ2-1; V: TRBV29-1; CDR3: CSAGQSLYNEQFF
D: -; J: TRBJ2-2; V: TRBV27; CDR3: CASSTPRTGNTGELFF
D: -; J: TRBJ1-1; V: TRBV5-1; CDR3: CASSSSLQGGNTEAFF
D: -; J: TRBJ2-7; V: TRBV5-1; CDR3: CASSLGDSSRPFFYEQYF
D: TRBD1; J: TRBJ1-3; V: TRBV19; CDR3: CASSVSLTGPGNTIYF
D: -; J: TRBJ1-3; V: TRBV5-5; CDR3: CASSLRDISGNTIYF